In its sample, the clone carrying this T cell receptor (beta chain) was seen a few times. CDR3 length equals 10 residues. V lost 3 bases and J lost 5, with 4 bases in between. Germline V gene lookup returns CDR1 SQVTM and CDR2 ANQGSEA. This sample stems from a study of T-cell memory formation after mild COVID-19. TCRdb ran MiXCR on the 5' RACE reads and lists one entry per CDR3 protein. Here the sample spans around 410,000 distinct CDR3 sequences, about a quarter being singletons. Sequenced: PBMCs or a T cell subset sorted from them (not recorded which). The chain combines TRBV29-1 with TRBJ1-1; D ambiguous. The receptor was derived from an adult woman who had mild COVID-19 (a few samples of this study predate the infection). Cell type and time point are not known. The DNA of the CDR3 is TGCAGCGTTGAGATGACTGAAGCTTTCTTT. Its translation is CSVEMTEAFF.